These T cell receptor beta chains were read from a single sample in a study of blood T cells in healthy people across ages. TCRdb used MiXCR to reprocess the 5' RACE reads, holding one entry per CDR3 protein. The sample shows 1.5 million or so distinct CDR3 sequences, approximately 43% of them seen only once. Sequencing was carried out using blood. The source of these receptors is a woman aged 18-30 years in good health. Each CDR3 is given with its conserved first and last residue. D genes are given only for firm matches. Size is omitted from some rows. Given values are once, few, many or a class for expanded clones.

length: 14
J: TRBJ2-7
V: TRBV29-1
size: many
D: TRBD2
CDR3: CSVQLAGGLYEQYF
DNA: TGCAGCGTTCAATTAGCGGGGGGATTATACGAGCAGTACTTC

length: 15
J: TRBJ1-5
V: TRBV7-2
size: NA
D: NA
CDR3: CASSFRGGGNQPQHF
DNA: TGTGCCAGCAGCTTCAGGGGAGGGGGCAATCAGCCCCAGCATTTT

length: 14
J: TRBJ2-5
V: TRBV7-6
size: NA
D: NA
CDR3: CASSLMASIEAQYF
DNA: TGTGCCAGCAGCTTAATGGCTAGTATAGAGGCCCAGTACTTC

length: 13
J: TRBJ2-5
V: TRBV20-1
size: few
D: NA
CDR3: CSARASVSGEQYF
DNA: TGCAGTGCTAGAGCTAGCGTCTCGGGTGAGCAGTACTTC

length: 14
J: TRBJ2-7
V: TRBV18
size: NA
D: NA
CDR3: CASSPPEGYNEQYF
DNA: TGTGCCAGCTCACCACCGGAGGGATATAACGAGCAGTACTTC

length: 13
J: TRBJ2-7
V: TRBV6-2/TRBV6-3
size: few
D: NA
CDR3: CASSYPTITEQYF
DNA: TGTGCCAGCAGTTACCCGACAATTACCGAGCAGTACTTC

length: 14
J: TRBJ1-5
V: TRBV20-1
size: NA
D: NA
CDR3: CSASGGESNQPQHF
DNA: TGCAGTGCTAGTGGGGGGGAGAGCAATCAGCCCCAGCATTTT

length: 14
J: TRBJ2-7
V: TRBV13
size: NA
D: TRBD2
CDR3: CASSIGRVGYEQYF
DNA: TGTGCCAGCAGCATAGGGAGGGTGGGATACGAGCAGTACTTC

length: 15
J: TRBJ2-2
V: TRBV20-1
size: NA
D: NA
CDR3: CSALKGHLNTGELFF
DNA: TGCAGTGCTTTAAAGGGACACTTGAACACCGGGGAGCTGTTTTTT

length: 12
J: TRBJ1-2
V: TRBV12-3/TRBV12-4
size: NA
D: NA
CDR3: CASKTQNYGYTF
DNA: TGTGCCAGCAAGACACAGAACTATGGCTACACCTTC

length: 14
J: TRBJ2-1
V: TRBV27
size: few
D: NA
CDR3: CASSDLDIYNEQFF
DNA: TGTGCCAGCAGTGATCTCGACATATACAATGAGCAGTTCTTC

length: 18
J: TRBJ2-7
V: TRBV2
size: few
D: NA
CDR3: CASNRQGRAGYSSYEQYF
DNA: TGTGCCAGCAACCGGCAGGGGAGGGCGGGATACTCCTCCTACGAGCAGTACTTC

length: 16
J: TRBJ2-1
V: TRBV3-1
size: few
D: TRBD2
CDR3: CASSQGLAGTYNERFF
DNA: TGTGCCAGCAGCCAAGGACTAGCGGGAACCTACAATGAGCGGTTCTTC

length: 13
J: TRBJ2-7
V: TRBV10-3
size: NA
D: NA
CDR3: CAISAGVDYEQYF
DNA: TGTGCCATCAGTGCGGGGGTAGACTACGAGCAGTACTTC

length: 15
J: TRBJ1-5
V: TRBV10-3
size: NA
D: TRBD1
CDR3: CAIRPGQGEGQPQHF
DNA: TGTGCCATCAGACCTGGACAGGGAGAGGGTCAGCCCCAGCATTTT

length: 15
J: TRBJ2-3
V: TRBV4-3
size: few
D: NA
CDR3: CASSQDKRVTDTQYF
DNA: TGCGCCAGCAGCCAAGATAAAAGGGTCACAGATACGCAGTATTTT

length: 17
J: TRBJ2-1
V: TRBV2
size: NA
D: TRBD2
CDR3: CASSRRGTSGGASEQFF
DNA: TGTGCCAGCAGTCGACGTGGTACTAGCGGGGGGGCCAGTGAGCAGTTCTTC

length: 17
J: TRBJ2-1
V: TRBV6-2/TRBV6-3
size: NA
D: NA
CDR3: CASSYGRTVSSYNEQFF
DNA: TGTGCCAGCAGTTATGGTCGGACGGTGAGCTCCTACAATGAGCAGTTCTTC

length: 9
J: TRBJ1-2
V: TRBV5-6
size: few
D: NA
CDR3: CASSLSYTF
DNA: TGTGCCAGCAGCCTATCCTACACCTTC

length: 13
J: TRBJ1-2
V: TRBV27
size: NA
D: NA
CDR3: CASSWTPNYGYTF
DNA: TGTGCCAGCAGTTGGACACCTAACTATGGCTACACCTTC

length: 13
J: TRBJ1-1
V: TRBV30
size: NA
D: NA
CDR3: CAWSLGQGRGAFF
DNA: TGTGCCTGGAGTCTTGGGCAGGGGCGAGGGGCTTTCTTT

length: 14
J: TRBJ1-4
V: TRBV7-2
size: NA
D: TRBD1
CDR3: CASSPGQLDEKLFF
DNA: TGTGCCAGCAGCCCGGGACAGTTGGATGAAAAACTGTTTTTT

length: 11
J: TRBJ1-5
V: TRBV30
size: NA
D: NA
CDR3: CAWRDNQPQHF
DNA: TGTGCCTGGAGGGACAATCAGCCCCAGCATTTT

length: 13
J: TRBJ1-5
V: TRBV6-1
size: NA
D: NA
CDR3: CASNAQGGQPQHF
DNA: TGTGCCAGCAATGCACAGGGTGGGCAGCCCCAGCATTTT

length: 11
J: TRBJ2-1
V: TRBV20-1
size: few
D: TRBD1
CDR3: CSARVGTGEFF
DNA: TGCAGTGCTAGAGTTGGGACAGGGGAGTTCTTC

length: 14
J: TRBJ2-3
V: TRBV28
size: NA
D: NA
CDR3: CASSFSTEANTQYF
DNA: TGTGCCAGCAGTTTTAGCACGGAGGCCAATACGCAGTATTTT

length: 16
J: TRBJ1-5
V: TRBV5-1
size: few
D: NA
CDR3: CASSLAGKYSNQPQHF
DNA: TGCGCCAGCAGCTTGGCTGGGAAATATAGCAATCAGCCCCAGCATTTT

length: 12
J: TRBJ2-1
V: TRBV2
size: NA
D: NA
CDR3: CASNRATNEQFF
DNA: TGTGCCAGCAATCGTGCCACCAATGAGCAGTTCTTC

length: 17
J: TRBJ2-1
V: TRBV6-1
size: few
D: NA
CDR3: CASRGTEGGSSYNEQFF
DNA: TGTGCCAGCAGGGGGACGGAGGGTGGGAGCTCCTACAATGAGCAGTTCTTC

length: 17
J: TRBJ1-2
V: TRBV3-1
size: NA
D: TRBD1
CDR3: CASSHSQRQGTNYGYTF
DNA: TGTGCCAGCAGCCACTCCCAGCGACAGGGGACTAACTATGGCTACACCTTC